The source of this T cell receptor (beta chain) is a study of blood T cell repertoires in COVID-19. Germline V lookup: CDR1 MNHNS, CDR2 SASEGT. Trimming cost V 3 bases and J 3 bases, with 15 bases left between them. This CDR3 contains 16 residues. This clone is a singleton in its sample. Sequencing was performed with immunoSEQ multiplex PCR; in TCRdb, only in-frame clones are kept and a portion is missing. The sample holds 200,000 to 250,000 clones, about four fifths seen once. The chain is built from TRBV6-1 and TRBJ1-5; possible D gene TRBD1, 6 bases. The specimen was peripheral blood. The clonotype was recovered from a man older than 75 with acute or convalescent COVID-19. CDR3 nucleotide sequence: TGTGCCAGCAGTGATTTCGGACAGCTCGACAATCAGCCCCAGCATTTT. Protein sequence: CASSDFGQLDNQPQHF.